This T cell receptor (beta chain) was identified during a study of T cells after yellow fever vaccination. The wider study: SMART-Seq v4 Ultra Low Input prepared the low-cell-number fractions.

TCRdb processed the 5' RACE reads anew with MiXCR; each CDR3 protein has one entry. The sample includes over 150,000 distinct CDR3 sequences, about 7% of them seen just once. This clonotype was detected a few times. The antigen is undetermined. General study results and limits: A faster peak, day 5 versus 15, was reached by the weaker secondary response. Reappearing after the booster were most of the clones from primary vaccination (less than 98% CD4, 85% to 90% CD8). Abundant clonotypes (contaminants from the bulk population) could be present in FACS-sorted repertoires.

This TCR was sampled from a man aged 18 to 30 who received the YFV17D yellow fever vaccine. Specimen: CD4+ T cells sorted from PBMCs, collected 5 to 6 days after the first yellow fever vaccination.

DNA for the CDR3: TGTGCCAGCTCACCTTCCCCGGGACAGGGGTTCTACGAGCAGTACTTC. This gives the protein CASSPSPGQGFYEQYF. The genes are TRBV18 and TRBJ2-7; TRBD1 matches at 10 bases. The CDR3 extends over 16 amino acids. V was clipped by 3 bases and J by 3 bases; unmatched bases: 8. CDR1 and CDR2 (germline): KGHSH, LQKENI.